This is a list of T cell receptor beta chains from one sample in a study of T cell repertoires in cytomegalovirus infection. MiXCR was run by TCRdb on the reads, yielding one entry per CDR3 protein. Of fewer than 300,000 distinct CDR3 sequences in the sample, over 20% were seen once. Material for sequencing was PBMCs. These receptors came from a human donor in good health (CMV status not recorded). Some clones in this sample may be carry-over from other donors' samples. Each CDR3 is given with its conserved first and last residue. The order of the fields is J gene, D gene, V gene, clone size, CDR3 protein, CDR3 DNA. The D gene is left open where the match is weak. A clone size is listed for some rows: how often the clone was seen (once, few, many), or a class if it is expanded.

>TRBJ2-2|.|TRBV27|.
CASSPLSTAGELFF
TGTGCCAGCAGTCCTCTTTCGACAGCCGGGGAGCTGTTTTTT
>TRBJ2-7|.|TRBV20-1|.
CSARGGGFSYEQYF
TGCAGTGCTAGAGGTGGCGGCTTCTCCTACGAGCAGTACTTC
>TRBJ2-3|.|TRBV4-1|.
CASRTPSGTDTDTQYF
TGCGCCAGCAGGACTCCTTCGGGGACGGACACAGATACGCAGTATTTT
>TRBJ1-1|.|TRBV7-2|many
CASSPRQGFGGMTEAFF
TGTGCCAGCAGCCCTCGGCAGGGCTTCGGAGGTATGACTGAAGCTTTCTTT
>TRBJ1-1|.|TRBV28|few
CASSLPENTEAFF
TGTGCCAGCAGTTTACCAGAGAACACTGAAGCTTTCTTT
>TRBJ2-6|TRBD1|TRBV2|few
CASMDRGPGGANVLTF
TGTGCCAGCATGGACAGGGGGCCTGGCGGGGCCAACGTCCTGACTTTC
>TRBJ2-7|.|TRBV20-1|few
CSAISHGGPYEQYF
TGCAGTGCTATTTCCCACGGAGGACCCTACGAGCAGTACTTC
>TRBJ2-3|.|TRBV7-2|few
CASSLERNRGTDTQYF
TGTGCCAGCAGCTTGGAGAGGAACCGAGGCACAGATACGCAGTATTTT
>TRBJ2-4|.|TRBV7-2|many
CASSHDEGLRNIQYF
TGTGCCAGCAGCCATGACGAGGGCTTGAGAAACATTCAGTACTTC
>TRBJ2-5|.|TRBV7-2|many
CASSRQSGEGETQYF
TGTGCCAGCAGTCGGCAGTCGGGAGAAGGGGAGACCCAGTACTTC
>TRBJ1-4|TRBD1|TRBV11-2|.
CASSPGQGVNEKLFF
TGTGCCAGCAGCCCCGGACAGGGGGTTAATGAAAAACTGTTTTTT
>TRBJ2-5|.|TRBV7-2|few
CASSLAPVGETQYF
TGTGCCAGCAGCTTAGCACCCGTCGGAGAGACCCAGTACTTC
>TRBJ2-7|.|TRBV5-4|.
CASSLAGQQYF
TGTGCCAGCAGCTTGGCGGGCCAGCAGTACTTC
>TRBJ1-6|TRBD1|TRBV6-2/TRBV6-3|.
CASRTAPGQATNSPLHF
TGTGCCAGCAGAACTGCTCCGGGACAGGCAACGAATTCACCCCTCCACTTT
>TRBJ1-4|.|TRBV6-2/TRBV6-3|.
CASSTSREKLFF
TGTGCCAGCTCCACATCTCGGGAAAAACTGTTTTTT
>TRBJ2-1|TRBD2|TRBV20-1|few
CSVLARNNEQFF
TGCAGTGTACTAGCGAGGAACAATGAGCAGTTCTTC
>TRBJ2-1|TRBD2|TRBV7-2|.
CASSPETGLAGFSEQFF
TGTGCCAGCAGCCCGGAAACGGGACTAGCGGGCTTTAGCGAGCAGTTCTTC
>TRBJ2-3|TRBD2|TRBV28|few
CASSRGGAGDTQYF
TGTGCCAGCAGTCGGGGGGGGGCAGGAGATACGCAGTATTTT
>TRBJ2-1|.|TRBV7-2|many
CASSLAGTSNEQFF
TGTGCCAGCAGCTTAGCAGGGACTTCTAATGAGCAGTTCTTC
>TRBJ1-2|.|TRBV4-1|.
CASSPRKGYTF
TGCGCCAGCAGCCCACGAAAGGGCTACACCTTC
>TRBJ2-2|.|TRBV2|few
CASRRYTGELFF
TGTGCCAGCAGAAGGTACACCGGGGAGCTGTTTTTT
>TRBJ1-4|.|TRBV12-3/TRBV12-4|.
CASSWGQISTNEKLFF
TGTGCCAGCAGTTGGGGACAAATCTCAACTAATGAAAAACTGTTTTTT
>TRBJ1-5|.|TRBV7-2|many
CASSPRISDNQPQHF
TGTGCCAGCAGCCCCAGGATTTCCGATAATCAGCCCCAGCATTTT
>TRBJ2-7|.|TRBV11-2|once
CASSPQQTTRDEQYF
TGTGCCAGCAGCCCACAACAGACTACCCGGGACGAGCAGTACTTC
>TRBJ2-5|.|TRBV20-1|.
CSARIARDFDETQYF
TGCAGTGCTAGAATCGCGCGGGACTTCGATGAGACCCAGTACTTC
>TRBJ1-1|.|TRBV7-3|.
CASSLGAAAEAFF
TGTGCCAGCAGCTTAGGGGCGGCGGCTGAAGCTTTCTTT
>TRBJ2-1|.|TRBV7-2|many
CASSSTGFSYNEQFF
TGTGCCAGCAGCTCGACAGGATTCTCGTACAATGAGCAGTTCTTC
>TRBJ1-6|.|TRBV9|.
CASSVGRQGNSPLHF
TGTGCCAGCAGCGTAGGTCGGCAGGGGAATTCACCCCTCCACTTT
>TRBJ1-1|TRBD1|TRBV7-9|few
CASSLVPGQDTEAFF
TGTGCCAGCAGCTTAGTCCCGGGACAGGACACTGAAGCTTTCTTT
>TRBJ2-5|TRBD1|TRBV7-9|many
CASTKATGTGVETQYF
TGTGCCAGCACCAAAGCCACCGGGACAGGGGTAGAGACCCAGTACTTC
>TRBJ2-1|TRBD1|TRBV29-1|.
CSVRTGDGGVQFF
TGCAGCGTTCGGACAGGGGATGGAGGGGTGCAGTTCTTC
>TRBJ2-1|TRBD2|TRBV11-2|.
CASSLLSGRADDEQFF
TGTGCCAGCAGCTTACTTAGCGGGAGGGCCGACGATGAGCAGTTCTTC